The rows below give T cell receptor beta chains drawn from one sample of a study of blood T cell repertoires in COVID-19. Measured with immunoSEQ multiplex PCR; TCRdb has only the in-frame clones, and not every one. Here the sample spans more than 50,000 clones, 88% being singletons. The sample comprised peripheral blood. The receptors were sampled from a human donor in a cohort sampled during active COVID-19. CDR3s include the opening cysteine and the closing phenylalanine or tryptophan. A D gene is named only where the DNA matches it firmly. Only part of the rows carry a size: once, few, many, or a class if the clone is expanded.

>TRBV7-2|NA|NA|13|TRBJ2-5
CASSLGQVETQYF
TGTGCCAGCAGCTTAGGACAGGTGGAGACCCAGTACTTC
>TRBV6-1|TRBD2|once|15|TRBJ2-1
CASSEGLAGHNEQFF
TGTGCCAGCAGTGAAGGTCTAGCGGGACACAATGAGCAGTTCTTC
>TRBV4-1|NA|NA|14|TRBJ2-7
CASSQESRTREQYF
TGCGCCAGCAGCCAAGAAAGTCGGACACGTGAGCAGTACTTC
>TRBV11-2|TRBD1|NA|18|TRBJ1-4
CASRRYPSRQGLPEKLFF
TGTGCCAGCAGGAGATACCCTTCAAGACAGGGACTCCCCGAAAAACTGTTTTTT
>TRBV27|NA|NA|13|TRBJ1-1
CASQPIGATEAFF
TGTGCCAGCCAGCCAATTGGGGCCACTGAAGCTTTCTTT
>TRBV5-4|TRBD2|NA|15|TRBJ2-7
CASSNLAGSTYEQYF
TGTGCCAGCAGCAATCTAGCGGGTAGTACCTACGAGCAGTACTTC
>TRBV30|NA|NA|12|TRBJ2-3
CAWKLYTDTQYF
TGTGCCTGGAAGCTTTACACAGATACGCAGTATTTT
>TRBV19|TRBD1|NA|17|TRBJ2-3
CASSIGSGEGALDTQYF
TGTGCCAGTAGTATCGGTTCCGGAGAGGGGGCTTTAGATACGCAGTATTTT
>TRBV9|NA|NA|15|TRBJ2-5
CASTVSAGAQETQYF
TGTGCCAGCACCGTCTCGGCGGGGGCACAAGAGACCCAGTACTTC
>TRBV5-4|NA|few|13|TRBJ1-2
CASSLAGIDGYTF
TGTGCCAGCAGCTTGGCAGGGATCGATGGCTACACCTTC
>TRBV10-2|NA|NA|13|TRBJ2-5
CASSEPSGETQYF
TGCGCCAGCAGTGAACCCAGCGGGGAGACCCAGTACTTC
>TRBV7-9|TRBD2|few|17|TRBJ2-7
CASSFPRTSGSSYEQYF
TGTGCCAGCAGCTTCCCCAGGACTAGCGGGAGTTCCTACGAGCAGTACTTC
>TRBV28|NA|NA|11|TRBJ2-7
CASSNRQKQYF
TGTGCCAGCAGCAACCGACAGAAGCAGTACTTC
>TRBV28|TRBD2|NA|17|TRBJ2-3
CASSLGIAGFPTDTQYF
TGTGCCAGCAGTTTGGGTATAGCGGGGTTCCCCACAGATACGCAGTATTTT
>TRBV19|NA|NA|14|TRBJ2-7
CASSIQGGLSEQYF
TGTGCCAGTAGTATACAGGGAGGTCTTTCCGAGCAGTACTTC
>TRBV15|NA|NA|13|TRBJ1-1
CATSGDSNTEAFF
TGTGCCACCAGCGGCGACAGCAACACTGAAGCTTTCTTT
>TRBV6-1|NA|few|17|TRBJ1-2
CASSAIGGASNFYGYTF
TGTGCCAGCAGTGCCATCGGTGGGGCCAGTAATTTCTATGGCTACACCTTC
>TRBV18|NA|few|16|TRBJ2-1
CASSPKTSSTYNEQFF
TGTGCCAGCTCACCTAAAACTTCGTCTACCTACAATGAGCAGTTCTTC
>TRBV3-1/TRBV3-2|NA|NA|14|TRBJ1-2
CASSQGGGYDGYTF
TGTGCCAGCAGCCAAGGGGGGGGATACGATGGCTACACCTTC
>TRBV28|TRBD2|NA|15|TRBJ2-1
CASSLGGSSYNEQFF
TGTGCCAGCAGTTTGGGCGGGAGCTCCTACAATGAGCAGTTCTTC
>TRBV3-1/TRBV3-2|TRBD1|NA|18|TRBJ2-6
CASSQGDRGLSGANVLTF
TGTGCCAGCAGCCAGGGGGACAGGGGGCTATCTGGGGCCAACGTCCTGACTTTC
>TRBV19|NA|NA|16|TRBJ1-1
CASSIRGRARSAEAFF
TGTGCCAGTAGTATACGGGGGAGGGCTCGATCCGCTGAAGCTTTCTTT
>TRBV30|NA|NA|12|TRBJ2-2
CAWSREGGELFF
TGTGCCTGGAGCAGGGAAGGCGGGGAGCTGTTTTTT
>TRBV10-1|NA|NA|13|TRBJ1-1
CASSERGGAEAFF
TGCGCCAGCAGTGAGCGGGGGGGAGCTGAAGCTTTCTTT
>TRBV6-5|NA|NA|14|TRBJ1-1
CASSNYRVNTEAFF
TGTGCCAGCAGTAACTACAGGGTAAACACTGAAGCTTTCTTT
>TRBV6-6|TRBD1|NA|16|TRBJ2-3
CASSLPRDRGTDTQYF
TGTGCCAGCAGTCTCCCCCGGGACAGGGGTACAGATACGCAGTATTTT
>TRBV7-2|TRBD2|NA|17|TRBJ2-1
CASSSPGLAGARNEQFF
TGTGCCAGCAGCTCTCCGGGACTAGCGGGGGCCAGGAATGAGCAGTTCTTC
>TRBV28|TRBD1|NA|17|TRBJ1-5
CASSFDLGQGASQPQHF
TGTGCCAGCAGTTTCGATTTGGGACAGGGGGCGAGTCAGCCCCAGCATTTT
>TRBV7-9|NA|NA|12|TRBJ1-1
CASINTGSEAFF
TGTGCCAGCATCAACACCGGGTCTGAAGCTTTCTTT
>TRBV19|TRBD2|NA|19|TRBJ2-7
CASSATGGLAGGWSYEQYF
TGTGCCAGTAGCGCCACAGGGGGCCTAGCGGGGGGTTGGTCCTACGAGCAGTACTTC
>TRBV2|TRBD2|NA|12|TRBJ2-7
CALGLVVYEQYF
TGTGCCTTGGGACTAGTGGTCTACGAGCAGTACTTC
>TRBV18|NA|NA|17|TRBJ1-3
CASSRTVDTHSGNTIYF
TGTGCCAGCTCACGAACAGTAGACACCCACTCTGGAAACACCATATATTTT
>TRBV15|NA|NA|16|TRBJ2-1
CATSTRYGLTYNEQFF
TGTGCCACCAGCACTCGGTACGGTCTTACCTACAATGAGCAGTTCTTC
>TRBV10-3|NA|NA|11|TRBJ2-1
CAISESTGQFF
TGTGCCATCAGTGAGTCGACAGGACAATTCTTC
>TRBV29-1|NA|few|13|TRBJ2-7
CSVEVSRGYEQYF
TGCAGCGTTGAGGTTTCCAGGGGCTACGAGCAGTACTTC
>TRBV6-5|TRBD2|NA|16|TRBJ2-3
CASSSGTSGRSDTQYF
TGTGCCAGCAGTTCCGGGACTAGCGGGAGGTCAGATACGCAGTATTTT
>TRBV9|NA|NA|14|TRBJ2-3
CASSFLTHTDTQYF
TGTGCCAGCAGCTTCCTCACTCACACAGATACGCAGTATTTT
>TRBV30|NA|NA|13|TRBJ2-1
CAWSRGSYNEQFF
TGTGCCTGGAGTAGGGGCTCCTACAATGAGCAGTTCTTC
>TRBV4-3|NA|NA|17|TRBJ1-1
CASSQELLTASNTEAFF
TGCGCCAGCAGCCAAGAACTACTGACAGCGTCGAACACTGAAGCTTTCTTT
>TRBV6-5|NA|NA|13|TRBJ1-1
CASSHGVNTEAFF
TGTGCCAGCAGTCACGGGGTGAACACTGAAGCTTTCTTT
>TRBV9|TRBD2|NA|15|TRBJ2-1
CASSVVLAGVNEQFF
TGTGCCAGCAGCGTAGTCCTAGCGGGAGTAAATGAGCAGTTCTTC
>TRBV5-4|NA|NA|16|TRBJ1-6
CASSFETNRDGSPLHF
TGTGCCAGCAGCTTCGAAACTAACAGGGACGGCTCACCCCTCCACTTT
>TRBV4-3|NA|NA|17|TRBJ1-1
CASSQDEYGTQNTEAFF
TGCGCCAGCAGCCAAGACGAATACGGTACTCAGAACACTGAAGCTTTCTTT
>TRBV30|TRBD2|NA|15|TRBJ2-1
CAWSFRLADYNEQFF
TGTGCCTGGAGTTTTCGACTAGCGGACTACAATGAGCAGTTCTTC